This T cell receptor beta chain came from a study of lymphopenia after photon versus proton radiotherapy. The V and J ends lost 0 bases and 0 bases respectively, with 7 bases between them. There are 14 residues in the CDR3. Germline values: CDR1 SGHRS, CDR2 YFSETQ. Some clones are missing from TCRdb's copy, which holds only in-frame ones; the method was immunoSEQ multiplex PCR. The repertoire holds just over 30,000 clones, 94% seen once, with approximately 0.72% in the top ten. The sequencing used peripheral blood, collected from a patient treated with photon-based radiotherapy. The clonotype comes from a woman in her fifties or sixties with cholangiocarcinoma. V usage is TRBV5-1 and J usage is TRBJ2-7; D gene unclear. CDR3 bases: TGCGCCAGCAGCTTGGAGGGCGGCTCCTACGAGCAGTACTTC. Amino acid sequence: CASSLEGGSYEQYF. Filled out from reference TRBV5-1 and TRBJ2-7, the complete variable domain reads KAGVTQTPRYLIKTRGQQVTLSCSPISGHRSVSWYQQTPGQGLQFLFEYFSETQRNKGNFPGRFSGRQFSNSRSEMNVSTLELGDSALYLCASSLEGGSYEQYFGPGTRLTVT.